The 26 T cell receptor beta chains in this list originate from one sample, sequenced in a study of shared clonotypes between healthy human individuals. Terminally differentiated effector memory CD45RA+ cells were excluded by CCR7 positive selection of CD45RO-negative cells. Sequencing used immunoSEQ multiplex PCR; TCRdb keeps in-frame clones, though not all of them. This sample has millions of clones, with about 95% found just once. Sample: naive CD8+ T cells sorted from blood. The receptors derive from a man aged 18 to 30 in good health.

The CDR3 sequence is CASSFGTGVSYEQYF. In nucleotides, the CDR3 is TGTGCCAGCAGTTTCGGGACAGGGGTCTCTTACGAGCAGTACTTC. V usage is TRBV5-6 and J usage is TRBJ2-7; 10 bases line up with TRBD1. This CDR3 comprises 15 residues. Germline CDR1 and CDR2: SGHDT and YYEEEE. The V gene end was trimmed by 5 bases and the J gene end by 4 bases; junction bases not matched to a gene: 9.

The rearrangement uses TRBV27 and TRBJ2-7, with 8 bases fitting TRBD1. The CDR3 is made up of 13 amino acids. V shed 7 bases and J 3 bases; nucleotides not matched to a gene: 5. Germline-derived CDR1 and CDR2 are MNHEY and SMNVEV (reference sequence). The CDR3 bases are TGTGCCAGCATGGTAGACAGGGGCTACGAGCAGTACTTC. Amino acids: CASMVDRGYEQYF.

The rearrangement uses TRBV15 and TRBJ1-5; 7 bases map to TRBD1. Per germline, CDR1 LNHNV and CDR2 YYDKDF (reference sequence). The CDR3 is 15 residues long. V shed 4 bases, J shed 7 bases, and the junction held 10 bases outside the gene matches. The CDR3, as DNA: TGTGCCACCAGCAAGACAGGGTTTATCGGACAGCCCCAGCATTTT. It translates to CATSKTGFIGQPQHF.

J is TRBJ2-7 and V is TRBV27; 9 nucleotides line up with TRBD1. The CDR3 is 14 residues long. Unmatched junction bases numbered 3, after V lost 2 bases and J lost 4 bases. The germline CDR1 and CDR2 sequences are MNHEY and SMNVEV (reference sequence). The CDR3 reads CASSLGGTGYEQYF. CDR3 DNA: TGTGCCAGCAGTTTAGGCGGGACAGGGTACGAGCAGTACTTC.

The chain has TRBV7-9 and TRBJ1-1, with unresolved D. Trimming removed 1 base from V and 3 bases from J, with 15 bases in between. CDR1 and CDR2 from the germline V gene are SEHNR and FQNEAQ (reference sequence). The length of the CDR3 is 16 residues. This CDR3 is CASSLVPTETYTEAFF. Here the CDR3 DNA reads TGTGCCAGCAGCTTAGTCCCCACAGAGACGTACACTGAAGCTTTCTTT.

Of note for this clone: Its ends do not fully match the called genes, so a read error is possible. The V gene is TRBV7-9, the J gene TRBJ1-1; D not certain. Germline V CDR1 and CDR2: SEHNR, FQNEAQ (reference sequence). This CDR3 has 12 amino acids. CDR3: CASSLGSGLWLF. CDR3 bases: TGTGCCAGCAGCTTAGGTTCCGGACTGTGGCTCTTT. Looking up the rest from reference TRBV7-9 and TRBJ1-1 gives the full variable domain: DTGVSQNPRHKITKRGQNVTFRCDPISEHNRLYWYRQTLGQGPEFLTYFQNEAQLEKSRLLSDRFSAERPKGSFSTLEIQRTEQGDSAMYLCASSLGSGLWLFGQGTRLTVV.

J is TRBJ1-2 and V is TRBV10-3; 8 bases line up with TRBD1. V gave up 0 bases and J gave up 0 bases; unmatched junction bases: 9. Germline CDR1 reads ENHRY; CDR2 reads SYGVKD. The CDR3 runs to 18 residues. The CDR3 reads CAISESEGQGATNYGYTF. The CDR3 region has the DNA TGTGCCATCAGTGAGTCGGAGGGGCAGGGGGCAACTAACTATGGCTACACCTTC.

CDR3 protein: CASSPTDGLWDEQYF. In DNA, the CDR3 is TGCGCCAGCAGCCCGACGGACGGGCTCTGGGACGAGCAGTACTTC. V gene TRBV5-1 combines with J gene TRBJ2-7; D not resolved. Per the germline V gene, CDR1 is SGHRS and CDR2 is YFSETQ. Between the trimmed V and J ends, which lost 4 bases and 5 bases, there was a span of 19 bases. The CDR3 spans 15 residues.

Written as DNA, the CDR3 is TGCAGCGCTCTGCCCGACTATGGCTACACCTTC. It yields the protein CSALPDYGYTF. The V call is TRBV29-1, the J call TRBJ1-2; D ambiguous. Germline-derived CDR1 and CDR2 are SQVTM and ANQGSEA. V gave up 7 bases and J gave up 3 bases, with 9 bases separating them. This CDR3 spans 11 amino acids.

This sequence joins TRBV4-3 and TRBJ2-2, with D possibly being TRBD1 (5 bases). The germline gives CDR1 LGHNA, CDR2 YSLEER. Trimming shortened V by 2 bases and J by 4 bases, and 11 bases separated the two germline ends. The CDR3 is 15 amino acids. For the CDR3, the DNA is TGCGCCAGCAGCCAAAGTTTAGGGGTCACCGGGGAGCTGTTTTTT. As protein: CASSQSLGVTGELFF.

Turning to this clone: The germline gene is not matched at one end of the junction; a read error may be the cause. The V gene is TRBV6-6, the J gene TRBJ2-5; the D gene is possibly TRBD2 (5 bases). Germline V CDR1 and CDR2: MNHNY, SVGAGI (reference sequence). CDR3 length: 13 amino acids. The CDR3 protein is CASGSPNHETQYF. The CDR3 coding sequence is TGTGCCAGCGGGAGCCCAAACCATGAGACCCAGTACTTC.

The chain couples TRBV27 to TRBJ2-7; D remains unclear. Between the trimmed V and J ends, which lost 3 bases and 1 base, there was a span of 7 bases. CDR1 and CDR2 from the germline V gene are MNHEY and SMNVEV (reference sequence). CDR3 length equals 13 residues. This chain's CDR3 is CASSFQRSYEQYF. CDR3 sequence (DNA): TGTGCCAGCAGTTTCCAAAGGTCCTACGAGCAGTACTTC.

The V and J genes are TRBV6-5 and TRBJ1-2; no clear D. Trimming removed 0 bases from V and 2 bases from J, with 10 bases in between. CDR1 is MNHEY, CDR2 SVGAGI, per germline. The CDR3 has 15 amino acids. The CDR3 region is CASSYSWTGNYGYTF. The CDR3 DNA reads TGTGCCAGCAGTTACTCGTGGACGGGGAACTATGGCTACACCTTC.

The CDR3 DNA follows: TGTGCCAGCAGCAAAGGGGGGACAGGGGGCACCGGGGAGCTGTTTTTT. Translating it yields CASSKGGTGGTGELFF. V and J are TRBV21-1 and TRBJ2-2; the table's D call of TRBD1 was not tested on the DNA. TRBV21-1 is deemed a pseudogene. The CDR3 length is 16 residues.

A remark on this clone: Other DNA variants within this sample encode the same CDR3. The rearrangement links TRBV7-2 to TRBJ2-7; D is unclear. Trimming shortened V by 1 base and J by 1 base, and 8 bases separated the two germline ends. The CDR3 is made up of 14 amino acids. The V gene's germline CDR1 is SGHTA and CDR2 FQGNSA. As DNA, the CDR3 is TGTGCCAGCAGCTTAGGGAGTGGGTCCTACGAGCAGTACTTC. This gives the protein CASSLGSGSYEQYF. The full variable domain, rest sourced from reference TRBV7-2 and TRBJ2-7, is GAGVSQSPSNKVTEKGKDVELRCDPISGHTALYWYRQSLGQGLEFLIYFQGNSAPDKSGLPSDRFSAERTGGSVSTLTIQRTQQEDSAVYLCASSLGSGSYEQYFGPGTRLTVT.

This rearrangement joins TRBV28 to TRBJ2-7; D is undetermined. CDR1 is MDHEN, CDR2 SYDVKM, per germline. Trimming left V 5 bases short and J 1 base short, with 12 bases between. CDR3 length equals 14 residues. The CDR3 DNA follows: TGTGCCAGCAGTCCTCGCCAAGGGTCCTACGAGCAGTACTTC. Translation: CASSPRQGSYEQYF. The whole variable domain, filled in from reference TRBV28 and TRBJ2-7, reads DVKVTQSSRYLVKRTGEKVFLECVQDMDHENMFWYRQDPGLGLRLIYFSYDVKMKEKGDIPEGYSVSREKKERFSLILESASTNQTSMYLCASSPRQGSYEQYFGPGTRLTVT.

This CDR3 is CASSQESQAGDMRNEQFF. In DNA, the CDR3 is TGCGCCAGCAGCCAAGAGTCTCAGGCAGGGGATATGCGGAATGAGCAGTTCTTC. The chain links TRBV4-1 to TRBJ2-1; D is perhaps TRBD1 (6 bases). The V end lost 0 bases, the J end lost 7 bases, and 22 bases lay between the germline ends. CDR3 size: 18 residues. Germline loops: CDR1 MGHRA, CDR2 YSYEKL.

The chain recombines TRBV5-1 with TRBJ2-7; TRBD2 matches at 9 bases. The germline gives CDR1 SGHRS, CDR2 YFSETQ. The J segment lost 3 bases and the V segment lost 0 bases, leaving 4 bases of the junction unmatched. This CDR3 has 15 amino acids. The CDR3 spells CASSLASGNFYEQYF. CDR3 sequence (DNA): TGCGCCAGCAGCTTGGCTAGCGGGAACTTCTACGAGCAGTACTTC.

The CDR3 DNA reads as TGTGCCAGCAGTTCCGCCGACAGGGTCGCCTACGAGCAGTACTTC. As protein: CASSSADRVAYEQYF. This chain links TRBV6-5 with TRBJ2-7, with 7 positions matching TRBD1. The CDR3 sequence is 15 residues long. The J segment lost 2 bases and the V segment lost 4 bases, leaving 8 bases of the junction unmatched. Germline V lookup: CDR1 MNHEY, CDR2 SVGAGI.

This sequence joins TRBV6-6 and TRBJ2-1, with D perhaps assigned TRBD1 or TRBD2 (5 bases each). The length of the CDR3 is 15 residues. Trimming removed 8 bases at V and 5 bases at J, with 19 bases between. CDR1 and CDR2 (germline): MNHNY, SVGAGI (reference sequence). CDR3 protein: CASEEQSPGHNEQFF. CDR3 nucleotide sequence: TGTGCCAGCGAAGAACAGTCTCCGGGGCACAATGAGCAGTTCTTC.

The J gene is TRBJ1-2, the V gene TRBV5-4; D is possibly TRBD1 (5 bases). Looked up from germline, CDR1 is SGHNT and CDR2 is YYREEE (reference sequence). V was pared by 6 bases and J by 6 bases, with 18 bases between. The CDR3 is 14 residues long. The CDR3 loop is CASTPLGGDDGYTF. For the CDR3, the DNA is TGTGCCAGCACCCCTTTGGGCGGGGACGATGGCTACACCTTC.

This clone was seen a handful of times. This same CDR3 is encoded by further DNA sequences in the sample. The CDR3 is CASSRDRDNYGYTF. DNA of the CDR3: TGTGCCAGTAGCCGGGACAGGGATAACTATGGCTACACCTTC. The V call is TRBV19, the J call TRBJ1-2, with TRBD1 matching over 9 bases. The CDR3 extends over 14 amino acids. CDR1 and CDR2 from the germline V gene are LNHDA and SQIVND (reference sequence). Germline trimming cut 6 bases from V and 1 base from J; bases unmatched to any gene: 3.

The table lists this clone with a count of one. The chain has TRBV19 and TRBJ2-5; tentatively, D is TRBD1 (6 bases). The germline V gene has CDR1 LNHDA and CDR2 SQIVND (reference sequence). The CDR3 sequence is 15 residues long. V was pared by 8 bases and J by 2 bases, with 18 bases between. The CDR3 nucleotides are TGTGCCAGTGGACTCTCCGGGACACTTCAAGAGACCCAGTACTTC. It specifies CASGLSGTLQETQYF.

The rearrangement uses TRBV27 and TRBJ2-7; the D is unclear. Deletions cut 3 bases from V and 0 bases from J, with 9 bases between. The length of the CDR3 is 14 residues. The V gene's germline CDR1 is MNHEY and CDR2 SMNVEV (reference sequence). The CDR3 DNA sequence: TGTGCCAGCAGTTTCTTTGGGCCCTCCTACGAGCAGTACTTC. Amino acids: CASSFFGPSYEQYF.

The gene calls are TRBV7-6 and TRBJ2-5; 12 bases map to TRBD1. The V and J ends lost 1 base and 4 bases, in that order; junction bases with no gene match: 7. The length of the CDR3 is 17 residues. Germline V gives CDR1 SGHVS, CDR2 FNYEAQ. The CDR3 protein is CASSLGPRDRGRETQYF. CDR3 in DNA: TGTGCCAGCAGCTTAGGGCCCCGGGACAGGGGGCGAGAGACCCAGTACTTC.

This clone was detected once. This rearrangement joins TRBV6-6 to TRBJ1-1, with a tentative D call TRBD1 (5 bases). V lost 5 bases to trimming and J lost 1 base, with 14 bases between them. Germline loops: CDR1 MNHNY, CDR2 SVGAGI (reference sequence). This CDR3 comprises 15 residues. CDR3 sequence: CASSPPGPRNTEAFF. In DNA, the CDR3 is TGTGCCAGCAGTCCGCCGGGACCTAGGAACACTGAAGCTTTCTTT.